What follows is one T cell receptor (beta chain) and its context. This entry belongs to a study of CD8 T cells in ankylosing spondylitis. Trimming removed 1 base from V and 7 bases from J, with 14 bases in between. Germline values: CDR1 SGHAT, CDR2 FQNNGV. There are 14 residues in the CDR3. From the 5' RACE reads, TCRdb called clonotypes with MiXCR, one entry per CDR3 protein. The sample shows hundreds of thousands of distinct CDR3 sequences, roughly 26% of them seen only once. The receptor's source is a male donor with ankylosing spondylitis or in good health (not recorded which). The V call is TRBV11-2, the J call TRBJ2-7; D assignment may be TRBD1 or TRBD2 (5 bases each). Sequenced input: blood, either unsorted or a sorted T cell fraction (not recorded which). The CDR3 coding sequence is TGTGCCAGCAGCTTAGTCCCAGGGCGAGGGGAGCAGTACTTC. Protein: CASSLVPGRGEQYF. The whole variable domain, remainder taken from reference TRBV11-2 and TRBJ2-7, is EAGVAQSPRYKIIEKRQSVAFWCNPISGHATLYWYQQILGQGPKLLIQFQNNGVVDDSQLPKDRFSAERLKGVDSTLKIQPAKLEDSAVYLCASSLVPGRGEQYFGPGTRLTVT.